These 26 T cell receptor beta chains originate from one sample sequenced in a study of T cell responses to AZD1222 COVID-19 vaccine (dated by TCRdb to the early 2020s). The time point label corresponds to: baseline before first vaccination. The treatment or condition label, as the study defines it: meningococcal conjugate vaccine given as trial control. Libraries were built with the immunoSEQ multiplex PCR assay. TCRdb took over this immuneACCESS table, retaining in-frame rearrangements with V and J assigned. Such tables are incomplete; in checked studies, under half of the missing clones stem from an unresolved V gene, and the remainder is unexplained. For this sample there are some 150,000 clones; around 90% appear just once. Jointly, the top ten make up about 4.5% of the sample. The sample consisted of peripheral blood, taken on day 0 of MenACWY control vaccination. The receptor source for this set is an adult in good health.

This rearrangement joins TRBV10-2 to TRBJ1-1; D ambiguous. The V gene's germline CDR1 is WSHSY and CDR2 SAAADI. The CDR3 has 12 amino acids. Trimming removed 7 bases from V and 2 bases from J, with 8 bases in between. The CDR3: CASIGGNTEAFF. The CDR3, as DNA: TGCGCCAGCATTGGCGGAAACACTGAAGCTTTCTTT.

V is TRBV7-9 and J is TRBJ1-2; 7 bases agree with TRBD1. CDR1 and CDR2 from the germline V gene are SEHNR and FQNEAQ (reference sequence). The trim removed 5 bases at V and 2 bases at J, leaving 11 bases unmatched. The CDR3 consists of 16 residues. Here the CDR3 reads CASSKTGQVANYGYTF. The DNA of the CDR3 is TGTGCCAGCAGCAAAACCGGACAGGTCGCGAACTATGGCTACACCTTC.

This rearrangement joins TRBV28 to TRBJ1-1, with D perhaps matching TRBD1 (6 bases). This CDR3 is 16 amino acids long. Germline V gene sequence: CDR1 MDHEN, CDR2 SYDVKM. The germline V and J ends were trimmed by 6 bases and 4 bases, with 21 bases remaining between them. The CDR3 bases are TGTGCCAGCAGACACGGTGGGGGGCGTATGGGCACTGAAGCTTTCTTT. Its translation: CASRHGGGRMGTEAFF.

This chain joins TRBV4-1 and TRBJ1-2, with D unresolved. Germline V CDR1 and CDR2: MGHRA, YSYEKL. Trimming stripped 0 bases from V and 2 bases from J, with 10 bases between. The CDR3 spans 15 residues. The CDR3 protein is CASSQEPGRNYGYTF. The CDR3 region has the DNA TGCGCCAGCAGCCAAGAGCCCGGGAGGAACTATGGCTACACCTTC.

The chain employs TRBV7-9 and TRBJ2-5, with TRBD2 identical over 10 bases. V lost 1 base, J lost 5 bases, and 10 bases stayed unmatched. Per the germline V gene, CDR1 is SEHNR and CDR2 is FQNEAQ (reference sequence). The CDR3 spans 17 residues. CDR3 nucleotides: TGTGCCAGCAGCTTAGGGGCTAGCGGGAGTCGGTTGGAGACCCAGTACTTC. Residues: CASSLGASGSRLETQYF. The full variable domain, completed using reference TRBV7-9 and TRBJ2-5, is DTGVSQNPRHKITKRGQNVTFRCDPISEHNRLYWYRQTLGQGPEFLTYFQNEAQLEKSRLLSDRFSAERPKGSFSTLEIQRTEQGDSAMYLCASSLGASGSRLETQYFGPGTRLLVL.

This sequence joins TRBV7-2 and TRBJ2-7, with D uncertain. V dropped 5 bases and J dropped 3 bases, with 11 bases sitting between them. Germline CDR1 reads SGHTA; CDR2 reads FQGNSA. There are 13 residues in the CDR3. CDR3 sequence reads: CASSLWVNYEQYF. For the CDR3, the DNA is TGTGCCAGCAGCCTTTGGGTTAACTACGAGCAGTACTTC.

This clone has just one count. The rearrangement joins TRBV19 to TRBJ1-2; no definite D call. Trimming removed 6 bases at V and 1 base at J, with 6 bases between. Germline V gives CDR1 LNHDA, CDR2 SQIVND (reference sequence). This CDR3 is built from 12 residues. The CDR3 DNA reads TGTGCCAGTAGCGCCATTAACTATGGCTACACCTTC. The encoded protein is CASSAINYGYTF.

CDR3 coding DNA: TGCGCCAGCAGCTTGTTCGCTTTGGCTACAGCAAACTATGGCTACACCTTC. Translated: CASSLFALATANYGYTF. The rearrangement links TRBV5-1 to TRBJ1-2, with no clear D. Germline CDR1 is SGHRS and CDR2 is YFSETQ. V lost 1 base, J lost 2 bases, and 18 bases lay in between. This CDR3 contains 17 residues.

The chain combines TRBV29-1 with TRBJ1-2; D is ambiguous. The CDR3 loop spans 12 amino acids. The germline V gene has CDR1 SQVTM and CDR2 ANQGSEA. Deletions cut 0 bases from V and 5 bases from J, with 7 bases between. Here the CDR3 DNA reads TGCAGCGTTGAAGACGGGGTATATGGCTACACCTTC. Its translation: CSVEDGVYGYTF.

This chain uses TRBV2 with TRBJ2-5; 10 nucleotides match TRBD1. The CDR3 length is 15 residues. After removal of 6 bases from V and 0 bases from J, the junction contained 4 bases not matched to a gene. Per the germline V gene, CDR1 is SNHLY and CDR2 is FYNNEI. In DNA, the CDR3 is TGTGCCAGCAGCGGGACAGGGGTGTACCAAGAGACCCAGTACTTC. It encodes CASSGTGVYQETQYF.

This rearrangement joins TRBV9 to TRBJ2-5; 7 bases fit TRBD2. The germline gives CDR1 SGDLS, CDR2 YYNGEE. CDR3 size: 16 residues. The junction had 9 bases not matched to a gene; V was cut back by 0 bases and J by 4 bases. The CDR3 region is CASSVDGERGRETQYF. The CDR3 bases are TGTGCCAGCAGCGTAGATGGGGAGCGCGGGAGAGAGACCCAGTACTTC.

This rearrangement joins TRBV6-2 or TRBV6-3 to TRBJ2-3, with 8 bases fitting TRBD2. With V trimmed by 2 bases and J by 6 bases, 7 bases remained unmatched. CDR1 MNHEY and CDR2 SVGEGT come from the germline V gene. The CDR3 length is 15 residues. CDR3 bases: TGTGCCAGCAGTTACACGCTAGCGGGTCTTGATACGCAGTATTTT. Translated, it gives CASSYTLAGLDTQYF.

V and J are TRBV2 and TRBJ2-7; possibly TRBD1 for D (5 bases). This CDR3 has 14 residues. The V gene's germline CDR1 is SNHLY and CDR2 FYNNEI. The V end was cut by 3 bases, the J end by 2 bases, with 11 bases between. This chain's CDR3 is CASSEWTPTYEQYF. CDR3 coding DNA: TGTGCCAGCAGTGAGTGGACACCAACCTACGAGCAGTACTTC.

The count of this clone is one. V is TRBV19 and J is TRBJ2-7; TRBD2 agrees at 12 bases. V lost 4 bases, J lost 7 bases, and 2 bases stayed unmatched. Germline V gene lookup returns CDR1 LNHDA and CDR2 SQIVND (reference sequence). This CDR3 region has 13 residues. CDR3 nucleotides: TGTGCCAGTAGTACTGGACTAGCGGGAGAGCAGTACTTC. Translation gives CASSTGLAGEQYF.

J is TRBJ1-4 and V is TRBV19; D perhaps matches TRBD1 (5 bases). The CDR3 extends over 15 amino acids. CDR1 and CDR2 from the germline V gene are LNHDA and SQIVND (reference sequence). V was cut by 4 bases and J by 8 bases, with 17 bases left in between. CDR3 sequence (DNA): TGTGCCAGTAGTAGCCTCCGGGACGGTGGGGAAAAACTGTTTTTT. It codes for CASSSLRDGGEKLFF.

The CDR3 coding sequence is TGTGCCAGCAGTCTAGGTGGGGGGATTAATCAGCCCCAGCATTTT. Residues: CASSLGGGINQPQHF. This sequence joins TRBV6-5 and TRBJ1-5; possibly TRBD1 for D (5 bases). CDR1 MNHEY and CDR2 SVGAGI come from the germline V gene. The CDR3 sequence is 15 residues long. V lost 5 bases to trimming and J lost 4 bases, with 15 bases between them.

The chain employs TRBV3-1 (or the pseudogene TRBV3-2) and TRBJ1-5, with D tentatively TRBD1 (5 bases). The V gene lost 4 bases and the J gene lost 4 bases, with 14 bases spanning the gap. CDR1 and CDR2 from the germline V gene are LGHDT and YNNKEL (reference sequence). The CDR3 covers 15 residues. In DNA, the CDR3 is TGTGCCAGCAGCCTTAGGACGGGGCAGAATCAGCCCCAGCATTTT. The encoded protein is CASSLRTGQNQPQHF.

This rearrangement joins TRBV6-5 to TRBJ2-2; 8 bases map to TRBD1. V was clipped by 7 bases and J by 1 base; unmatched bases: 2. The CDR3 sequence is 14 residues long. CDR1 and CDR2 (germline): MNHEY, SVGAGI. CDR3 bases: TGTGCCAGCAACAGGGGGGTGAACACCGGGGAGCTGTTTTTT. Its protein product is CASNRGVNTGELFF.

The chain couples TRBV18 to TRBJ2-3; D is possibly TRBD1 or TRBD2 (5 bases each). Germline V lookup: CDR1 KGHSH, CDR2 LQKENI. The CDR3 spans 12 residues. The V gene lost 6 bases and the J gene lost 4 bases, with 8 bases spanning the gap. Written as DNA, the CDR3 is TGTGCCAGCTCGGGGGTGGCAGATACGCAGTATTTT. The encoded protein is CASSGVADTQYF. Using reference TRBV18 and TRBJ2-3 for the parts outside the CDR3, the full variable domain is NAGVMQNPRHLVRRRGQEARLRCSPMKGHSHVYWYRQLPEEGLKFMVYLQKENIIDESGMPKERFSAEFPKEGPSILRIQQVVRGDSAAYFCASSGVADTQYFGPGTRLTVL.

A single count supports this clone. The genes are TRBV7-3 and TRBJ1-5; possible D gene TRBD1, 6 bases. CDR3 size: 14 residues. Germline CDR1 and CDR2: SGHTA and FQGTGA. Trimming pared 3 bases from V and 4 bases from J, leaving 10 bases between. CDR3: CASSLGGGNQPQHF. The CDR3 DNA reads as TGTGCCAGCAGCTTGGGAGGGGGTAATCAGCCCCAGCATTTT.

The chain recombines TRBV21-1 with TRBJ1-4. TRBV21-1 is a recognized pseudogene. The CDR3 loop spans 14 amino acids. The CDR3 DNA is TGTGCCAGCCGAGTGGTTAGGTTGAATGAAAAACTGTTTTTT. It yields the protein CASRVVRLNEKLFF.

The chain links TRBV11-2 to TRBJ1-5, with D unresolved. This CDR3 contains 15 residues. V was pared by 0 bases and J by 3 bases, with 9 bases between. Germline V gives CDR1 SGHAT, CDR2 FQNNGV. The CDR3 here is CASSLEGIHNQPQHF. The DNA for the CDR3 is TGTGCCAGCAGCTTAGAGGGCATCCACAATCAGCCCCAGCATTTT.

The gene calls are TRBV7-9 and TRBJ1-2; 12 bases line up with TRBD1. V dropped 3 bases and J dropped 5; count of bases not matched to a gene: 4. The CDR3 contains 15 residues. Per germline, CDR1 SEHNR and CDR2 FQNEAQ (reference sequence). The DNA for the CDR3 is TGTGCCAGCAGCTTTGGGACAGGGGGCGAGTATGGCTACACCTTC. Its translation: CASSFGTGGEYGYTF.

The chain uses TRBV27 and TRBJ1-1; 9 bases are a match to TRBD1. The CDR3 spans 15 residues. With V trimmed by 1 base and J by 8 bases, 8 bases remained unmatched. The V gene's germline CDR1 is MNHEY and CDR2 SMNVEV (reference sequence). The CDR3 spells CASSLFTGTGTEAFF. In nucleotides, the CDR3 is TGTGCCAGCAGTTTATTTACCGGGACAGGGACCGAAGCTTTCTTT.

This chain joins TRBV18 and TRBJ2-1, with 13 bases aligning to TRBD2. V was pared by 3 bases and J by 6 bases, with 5 bases of the junction left unmatched. The CDR3 extends over 16 amino acids. CDR1 and CDR2 (germline): KGHSH, LQKENI. CDR3 protein: CASSPRLAGGTNEQFF. CDR3 coding DNA: TGTGCCAGCTCACCTAGACTAGCGGGAGGTACCAATGAGCAGTTCTTC.

This chain uses TRBV7-2 with TRBJ1-4, with unresolved D. The V and J ends lost 5 bases and 0 bases respectively, with 10 bases between them. The CDR3 extends over 15 amino acids. The germline V gene encodes CDR1 SGHTA and CDR2 FQGNSA. CDR3 DNA sequence: TGTGCCAGCAGCCTTTCCAGCGCAACTAATGAAAAACTGTTTTTT. It translates to CASSLSSATNEKLFF.